This TCR beta chain was captured by sequencing in a study of T cell responses to AZD1222 COVID-19 vaccine. A word on this clone: As yet, its antigen is unknown.

This CDR3 has 15 amino acids. The V and J ends lost 4 bases and 6 bases respectively, with 16 bases between them. Germline V gene data show CDR1 as MNHEY and CDR2 as SVGAGI. Points from the study as a whole: Baseline seropositives among AZD1222 recipients totaled only 5 to 7.

Repertoires were generated with immunoSEQ multiplex PCR, while TCRdb's copy carries only in-frame clones and drops some. The repertoire holds 150,000 to 250,000 clones, roughly nine tenths seen once, with about 3.5% in the top ten. The clonotype comes from an adult who received the AZD1222 COVID-19 vaccine. The chain uses TRBV6-5 and TRBJ2-4; possible D gene TRBD2, 6 bases. The source material was peripheral blood, sampled 28 days after the second AZD1222 dose. The CDR3 here is CASSSTSSVRNIQYF. The CDR3 DNA is TGTGCCAGCAGTTCCACTTCTAGCGTTAGAAACATTCAGTACTTC.